The present T cell receptor (beta chain) was sequenced within a study of blood T cells in healthy people across ages. Study-level information: Template switching retrieved approximately one barcoded beta molecule for each two T cells.

Using a J-beta primer mix together with a sample-barcoded 5' primer, a second PCR was run for roughly 6 to 11 cycles. TCRdb recomputed calls from the 5' RACE reads with MiXCR, one row per CDR3 protein. This sample has about 900,000 distinct CDR3 sequences; around 62% occur once, and the top ten carry 25% to 35%. Notes on this clonotype: As yet, its antigen is unknown.

The CDR3 extends over 17 amino acids. V lost 0 bases, J lost 4 bases, and 10 bases stayed unmatched. Germline V gene data show CDR1 as MGHRA and CDR2 as YSYEKL. Donors gave 8.5 to 10 milliliters of peripheral blood apiece. Findings of the study overall: In the absence of known donor CMV status, changes in expanded clonotypes were possibly confounded.

The material sequenced was blood. The rearrangement uses TRBV4-1 and TRBJ2-3; 7 bases match TRBD2. The sequence came from a young man in good health. The DNA of the CDR3 is TGCGCCAGCAGCCAAGACCCCAATCGGGGGGAGGCAGATACGCAGTATTTT. It translates to CASSQDPNRGEADTQYF.